The entry below describes one TCR beta chain. Its recognized antigen is unknown. No base qualities exist here, and no much larger clone lies one base off it. This entry is derived from a study of Graves' ophthalmopathy and Graves' hyperthyroidism (dated by TCRdb to 2016 to 2018). At the level of the whole study: Peripheral blood was collected before any treatment was given, at the time of initial diagnosis. To tell Graves' ophthalmopathy apart from Graves' hyperthyroidism, and to predict which patients would progress to ophthalmopathy, the study relied on TCR beta repertoire signatures. In total, 135 blood samples were TCR-sequenced: fewer than 50 ophthalmopathy, 75 hyperthyroidism and roughly 17 hyperthyroidism-to-ophthalmopathy patients. To explore V-J signatures distinguishing ophthalmopathy from hyperthyroidism, a discovery set of more than 95 patients (fewer than 45 ophthalmopathy, 55 to 60 stable hyperthyroidism) was enrolled. For independent validation, a separate cohort was made up of 18 hyperthyroidism patients plus 17 patients who later progressed from hyperthyroidism to ophthalmopathy. In roughly six hyperthyroidism patients, the T-cell repertoires found in thyroid tissue were compared with those found in blood. Following sample collection, hyperthyroidism patients were given methimazole at a starting dose of 30 mg daily, and ophthalmopathy patients were given high-dose intravenous methylprednisolone.

Patients with ophthalmopathy had moderately to severely active disease, with a Clinical Activity Score of 3 or more, a NOSPECS grade of 4 or more, and a disease duration of less than 3 months. Patients with other autoimmune diseases, uncontrolled infections, pregnancy or lactation were excluded. Clinical symptoms, serum thyroxine, TRAb, thyroid ultrasound and orbital computed tomography formed the basis of the diagnosis. Using Ficoll-Paque density gradient centrifugation, PBMCs were isolated from less than 13 ml of fresh peripheral blood. Trizol reagent was used to extract the total RNA, and its quality was then checked on an Agilent 2100 Bioanalyzer. TCR beta CDR3 regions were amplified from RNA transcripts for repertoire sequencing. A first-round RT-PCR used HTBI primers with the Qiagen OneStep RT-PCR kit, followed by a second-round multiplex PCR, size selection and purification. Libraries were sequenced on an Illumina HiSeq2000 using paired-end 100 bp reads. In the original analysis: SOAPnuke was used to process the reads, removing any read that contained adapters or uncalled bases, had a mean Phred below 15, or lacked an exact match to the constant primer or identifier. COPE v1.2.5 was used to merge the high-quality paired reads. Each unique nucleotide sequence was treated as a clonotype, and MiTCR v1.1 was used to align the clonotypes to the IMGT TRB V, D and J references. Analysis was restricted to V-J combinations with a frequency above 0.0001, which covered 99% to 99.2% of repertoires. For each V-J combination, a TCR clonal expansion and chaos score was defined as the ratio of F50 clonal expansion to chaos observed in the TCRdist matrix. Welch's t-statistics and random forest were used to reduce features to about a dozen V-J combinations, which were fed into a naive Bayes classifier. The Morisita-Horn index was used to measure how similar the thyroid and blood repertoires were. Clones were called with MiXCR by TCRdb after fastp trimmed the public reads at Q25, and only in-frame beta chains were retained. CDR3 protein duplicates are merged, each entry listing the most common genes and DNA. For this entry, the V and J calls and clone size follow TCRdb and not the study's own pipeline. In this sample the table shows hundreds of thousands of distinct CDR3 sequences, over 40% of which occur a single time. The ten largest clones add up to over 2.5% of the sample.

Trimming at the junction amounts to 5 bases on V and 5 bases on J, and the germline ends lie 12 bases apart. The germline V gene (reference sequence) sets CDR1 to MNHNY and CDR2 to SVGAGI. There are 13 amino acids in the CDR3, from cysteine to phenylalanine inclusive. Of all the DNA, just the CDR3 is kept, 39 bases in frame from base 1. The investigation overall reported the following: Sample size was not predetermined statistically, and investigators were not blinded to group allocation. Most expanded thyroid clonotypes with a frequency above 0.001 also appeared in blood, which suggests that blood repertoires may reflect the immune response in the thyroid. The 13-signature model separated ophthalmopathy from stable hyperthyroidism with approximately 90% sensitivity and roughly 84% specificity in cross-validation, and 80%/75% in the test set. In validation, the model predicted ophthalmopathy progression with less than 71% sensitivity and about 73% specificity; fewer than 15 predicted patients were CT-confirmed with GO in a median of about 6.1 months.

The source is an adult man with Graves' ophthalmopathy. Recombination joined TRBV6-6 with TRBJ1-2, with TRBD1 perhaps the D gene, on 5 matching bases. The specimen was peripheral blood. The CDR3 here reads CASSGARGYGYTF. The DNA sequence reads TGTGCCAGCAGTGGCGCAAGGGGTTATGGCTACACCTTC.